This T cell receptor (beta chain) was found in a study of CXCR3-negative and CXCR3-positive naive CD8 T cells. Study details: Total TRB output reached some 130 million reads, about 1.5 +/- 0.3 million per library. The study, taken as a whole, reports: Diversity ran similarly high across both naive subsets but far lower in memory CD8+ cells.

The authors made the TRB cDNA libraries by 5' RACE using UMI labels. TCRdb derives one entry per CDR3 protein from the 5' RACE reads, leaving out DNA. Its clone listing holds 65,000 to 95,000 distinct CDR3 sequences. The CDR3 contains 16 residues. Germline CDR1 ENHRY, CDR2 SYGVKD. As regards this clonotype: What it binds is not known.

This clonotype was obtained from a human donor in good health. Some clones in this sample may be carry-over from other donors' samples. Sequencing was done on a sample of naive CXCR3- CD8+ T cells from blood. Specified subset: CD45RO-CCR7+CD27+CD95- naive CD8+ T cells lacking CXCR3 (TNR3-). The genes are TRBV10-3 and TRBJ1-1; TCRdb calls TRBD1, which cannot be checked without DNA. The CDR3 spells CAISGGANGGNTEAFF.